This T cell receptor (beta chain) was profiled in a study of shared clonotypes between healthy human individuals. Study details: Three CD4 naive, three CD4 memory, two CD8 naive and one CD8 memory plate were used per donor.

From CD4+ cells came CD45RA+ naive and CD45RA-negative memory subsets. As to this clone: Its antigen is not known.

Assay: immunoSEQ multiplex PCR; the TCRdb copy retains only in-frame clones and omits some. The table shows about 670,000 clones, with more than 70% occurring only once. CDR1 is MDHEN, CDR2 SYDVKM, per germline. J gave up 3 bases and V 5 bases, and 9 bases lay outside the gene matches. The CDR3 spans 15 residues. Regarding the study as a whole: The study found lower generation probabilities in non-shared clonotypes than in those shared by all four donors. Blood was the only sampled material, and tissue repertoires likely differ.

The TCR originated in a woman under 40 in good health. The rearrangement uses TRBV28 and TRBJ1-1; TRBD1 matches 7 bases. The specimen was memory CD4+ T cells sorted from blood. The sample's subset: CD45RA-negative fraction. As DNA, the CDR3 is TGTGCCAGCAGTCCATCCGGGACAGTGTACACTGAAGCTTTCTTT. Translation gives CASSPSGTVYTEAFF.